This T cell receptor beta chain emerged from a study of a mutant IDH1 vaccine in newly diagnosed glioma. The V end lost 2 bases, the J end lost 7 bases, and 12 bases lay between the germline ends. The CDR3 covers 13 residues. CDR1 is SGHNT, CDR2 YYREEE, per germline (reference sequence). Libraries were prepared by immunoSEQ multiplex PCR; TCRdb keeps only in-frame clonotypes and omits some of them. Of about 94,000 clones in the sample, about 90% were seen once. Sample time point: week 47, end of study. Each dose delivered 300 ug of mutant IDH1 20-mer peptide subcutaneously with imiquimod. Patients underwent eight vaccinations, which took place in weeks 1, 3, 5, 7, 11, 15, 19 and 23. Notes on this clone: Its antigen is not identified.

The chain employs TRBV5-4 and TRBJ1-1, with a weak D call TRBD1 (6 bases). The clonotype originates from a woman in her 50s with glioma. Sample: PBMCs, taken from a glioma patient whose treatment included an IDH1 peptide vaccine. The CDR3 region has the DNA TGTGCCAGCAGCTTCTGGGACAACCGTGAAGCTTTCTTT. Translated, it gives CASSFWDNREAFF. The whole variable domain, remainder taken from reference TRBV5-4 and TRBJ1-1, is ETGVTQSPTHLIKTRGQQVTLRCSSQSGHNTVSWYQQALGQGPQFIFQYYREEENGRGNFPPRFSGLQFPNYSSELNVNALELDDSALYLCASSFWDNREAFFGQGTRLTVV.